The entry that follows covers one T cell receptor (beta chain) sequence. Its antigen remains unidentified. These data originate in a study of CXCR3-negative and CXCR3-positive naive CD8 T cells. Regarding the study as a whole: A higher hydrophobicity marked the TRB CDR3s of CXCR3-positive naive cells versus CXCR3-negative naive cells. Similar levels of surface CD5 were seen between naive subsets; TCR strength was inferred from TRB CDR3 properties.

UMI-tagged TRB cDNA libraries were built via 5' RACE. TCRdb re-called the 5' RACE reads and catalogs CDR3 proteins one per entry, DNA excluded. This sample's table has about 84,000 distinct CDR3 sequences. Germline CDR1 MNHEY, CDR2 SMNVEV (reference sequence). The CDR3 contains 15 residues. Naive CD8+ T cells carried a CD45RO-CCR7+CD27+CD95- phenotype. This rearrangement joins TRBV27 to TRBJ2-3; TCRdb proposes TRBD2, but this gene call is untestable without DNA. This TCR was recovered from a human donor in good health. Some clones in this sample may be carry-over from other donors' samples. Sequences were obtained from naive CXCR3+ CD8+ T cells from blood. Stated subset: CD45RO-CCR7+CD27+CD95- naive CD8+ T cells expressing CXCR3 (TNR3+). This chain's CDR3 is CASTSGLASTDTQYF.